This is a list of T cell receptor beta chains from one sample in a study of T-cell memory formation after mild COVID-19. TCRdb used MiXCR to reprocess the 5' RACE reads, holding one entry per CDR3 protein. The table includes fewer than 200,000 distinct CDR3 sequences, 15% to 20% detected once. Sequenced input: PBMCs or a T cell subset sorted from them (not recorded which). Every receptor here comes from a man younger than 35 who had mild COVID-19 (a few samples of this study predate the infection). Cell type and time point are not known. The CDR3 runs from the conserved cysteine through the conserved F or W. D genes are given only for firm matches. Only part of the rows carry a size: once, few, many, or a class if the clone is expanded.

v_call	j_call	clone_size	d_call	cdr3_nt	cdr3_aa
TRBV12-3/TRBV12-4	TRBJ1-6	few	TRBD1	TGTGCCAGCGGACGACAGGGGAATTCACCCCTCCACTTT	CASGRQGNSPLHF
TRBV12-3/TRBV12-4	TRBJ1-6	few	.	TGTGCCAGCAGTTTAGGGGGCTCCTATAATTCACCCCTCCACTTT	CASSLGGSYNSPLHF
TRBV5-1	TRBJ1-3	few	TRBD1	TGCGCCAGCAGCTTGGGGACAGGAGAAGGGGCCATATATTTT	CASSLGTGEGAIYF
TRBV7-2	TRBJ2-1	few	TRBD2	TGTGCCAGCAGCCGCCTAGCGGGGGGGCTCTACAATGAGCAGTTCTTC	CASSRLAGGLYNEQFF
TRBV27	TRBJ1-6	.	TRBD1	TGTGCCAGCAGTTTATGGGGACAGACAAATTCACCCCTCCACTTT	CASSLWGQTNSPLHF
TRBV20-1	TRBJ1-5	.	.	TGCAGTGCTAGAGATCTTGTGGAGGTCCGCAATCAGCCCCAGCATTTT	CSARDLVEVRNQPQHF
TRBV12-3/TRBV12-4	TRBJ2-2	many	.	TGTGCCAGCACCTCCCGGGCCCTGAACACCGGGGAGCTGTTTTTT	CASTSRALNTGELFF
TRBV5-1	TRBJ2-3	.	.	TGCGCCAGCAGCTTACTCCCGGGGTCACCAGGCACAGATACGCAGTATTTT	CASSLLPGSPGTDTQYF
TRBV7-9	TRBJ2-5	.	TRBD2	TGTGCCAGCAGCCCGACTAGCGAAGAGACCCAGTACTTC	CASSPTSEETQYF
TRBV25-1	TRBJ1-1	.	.	TGTGCCAGCAGTGAATATATTAGGGGGACTGAAGCTTTCTTT	CASSEYIRGTEAFF
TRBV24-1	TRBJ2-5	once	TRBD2	TGTGCCACCAGTGTCCGGAGCGGGGGGGAAGAGACCCAGTACTTC	CATSVRSGGEETQYF
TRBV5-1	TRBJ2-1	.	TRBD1	TGCGCCAGCAGCCCCGGACAGGGCTTGTATGGTGAGCAGTTCTTC	CASSPGQGLYGEQFF
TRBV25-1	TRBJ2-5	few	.	TGTGCCAGCAGTGAAGACAGGTCTCTGACCCAGTACTTC	CASSEDRSLTQYF
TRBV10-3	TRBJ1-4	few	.	TGTGCCATCAGTGAGTCGGGAGGGGGAGAAAAACTGTTTTTT	CAISESGGGEKLFF
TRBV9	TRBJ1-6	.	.	TGTGCCAGCAGCGGGGGTGCGTTCCTGGATTCACCCCTCCACTTT	CASSGGAFLDSPLHF
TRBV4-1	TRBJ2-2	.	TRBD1	TGCGCCAGCAGCCGAGACGGGACAGCGGTCGGGGAGCTGTTTTTT	CASSRDGTAVGELFF
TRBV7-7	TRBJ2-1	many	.	TGTGCCAGCAGCCCCCTTGGGGGGTCCAGCTCCTACAATGAGCAGTTCTTC	CASSPLGGSSSYNEQFF
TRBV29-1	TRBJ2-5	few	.	TGCAGCGTTGGGACATCGGGAGAGACCCAGTACTTC	CSVGTSGETQYF
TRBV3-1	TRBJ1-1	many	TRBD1	TGTGCCAGCAGCCGAGGACAGGGGGGGACTGAAGCTTTCTTT	CASSRGQGGTEAFF
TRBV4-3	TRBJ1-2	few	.	TGCGCCAGCAGCCAAGATTGGCAGGCGTTTAACTATGGCTACACCTTC	CASSQDWQAFNYGYTF
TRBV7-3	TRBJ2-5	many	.	TGTGCCAGCAGCTTAGCGGGGGCCCAAGAGACCCAGTACTTC	CASSLAGAQETQYF
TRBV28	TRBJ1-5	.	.	TGTGCCAGCGGCAATCAGCCCCAGCATTTT	CASGNQPQHF
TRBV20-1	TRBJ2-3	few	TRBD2	TGCAGTGCAACCACTAGCGGGGGGGACGCTAGCACAGATACGCAGTATTTT	CSATTSGGDASTDTQYF
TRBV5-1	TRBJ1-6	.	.	TGCGCCAGCAGCTTCTTGGGCCAGTATAATTCACCCCTCCACTTT	CASSFLGQYNSPLHF
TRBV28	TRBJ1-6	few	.	TGTGCCAGCAGTTCCCCCGGCGAGGATGTAGGGAATTCACCCCTCCACTTT	CASSSPGEDVGNSPLHF
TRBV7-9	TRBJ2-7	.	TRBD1	TGTGCCAGCAGCTTAGCGCAAACCAGGACAGGGGAGCAGTACTTC	CASSLAQTRTGEQYF
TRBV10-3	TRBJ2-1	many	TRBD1	TGTGCCATCAGTGCGGGACAGGGGGGTCGGTTCTTC	CAISAGQGGRFF
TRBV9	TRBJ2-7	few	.	TGTGCCAGCAGCGGGGGGAGAGCCGAGCAGTACTTC	CASSGGRAEQYF
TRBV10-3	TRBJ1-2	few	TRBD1	TGTGCCATCAGTTCCCCGGGACAGGGAAACTATGGCTACACCTTC	CAISSPGQGNYGYTF
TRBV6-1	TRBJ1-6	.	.	TGTGCCAGCCTCCGGGCAGCGGCGAATAATTCACCCCTCCACTTT	CASLRAAANNSPLHF
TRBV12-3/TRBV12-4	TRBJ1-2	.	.	TGTGCCAGCAGTTTAGAGACAGTGGGAGGCTACACCTTC	CASSLETVGGYTF
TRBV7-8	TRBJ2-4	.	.	TGTGCCAGCAGCTTTGGTCCGACGGGAAACATTCAGTACTTC	CASSFGPTGNIQYF
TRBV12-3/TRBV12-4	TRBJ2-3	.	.	TGTGCCAGCAGTTGGGGGGACCCTAGCACAGATACGCAGTATTTT	CASSWGDPSTDTQYF
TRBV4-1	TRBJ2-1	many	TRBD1	TGCGCCAGCAGCCAAGGGGACAGGGTGAATGAGCAGTTCTTC	CASSQGDRVNEQFF
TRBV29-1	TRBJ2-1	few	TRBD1	TGCAGCGTTGGATGGGACAGGGGGGTTGAGCAGTTCTTC	CSVGWDRGVEQFF
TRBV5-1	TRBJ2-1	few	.	TGCGCCAGCAGCTTGGCAGTACCGCGGCGCGAGCAGTTCTTC	CASSLAVPRREQFF
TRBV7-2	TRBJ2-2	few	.	TGTGCCAGCAGCTTAAGGGCAGGAGCAGGGACCGGGGAGCTGTTTTTT	CASSLRAGAGTGELFF
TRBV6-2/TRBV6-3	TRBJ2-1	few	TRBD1	TGTGCCAGCAGTTCCTGGACAGGGGGCTACAATGAGCAGTTCTTC	CASSSWTGGYNEQFF
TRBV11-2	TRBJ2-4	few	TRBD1	TGTGCCAGCACCTTGACAGGGGGGAACATTCAGTACTTC	CASTLTGGNIQYF
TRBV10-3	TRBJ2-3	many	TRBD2	TGTGCCATCAGTACTAATAGCGGGACTAGCACAGATACGCAGTATTTT	CAISTNSGTSTDTQYF
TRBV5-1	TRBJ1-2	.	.	TGCGCCAGCAGCTTGGAAGGGACGGCGATCTATGGCTACACCTTC	CASSLEGTAIYGYTF
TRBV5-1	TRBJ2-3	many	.	TGCGCCAGCAGCTTGGCAGTGAGCACAGATACGCAGTATTTT	CASSLAVSTDTQYF
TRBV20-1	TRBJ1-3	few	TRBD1	TGCAGTGCTAGAGGGACAGGGGCTGGAAACACCATATATTTT	CSARGTGAGNTIYF
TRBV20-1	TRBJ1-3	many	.	TGCAGTGCCAAGGACAGAAGCTCTGGAAACACCATATATTTT	CSAKDRSSGNTIYF
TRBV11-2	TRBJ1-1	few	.	TGTGCCAGCAGCTTAGACGTGAACACTGAAGCTTTCTTT	CASSLDVNTEAFF
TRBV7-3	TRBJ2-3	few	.	TGTGCCAGCAGCCCAAAGGGGGGGGCCGGCACAGATACGCAGTATTTT	CASSPKGGAGTDTQYF
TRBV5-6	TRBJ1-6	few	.	TGTGCCAGCAGCTTGCGGGGGATTGGTTCACCCCTCCACTTT	CASSLRGIGSPLHF
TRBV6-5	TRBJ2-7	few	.	TGTGCCAGCAGTACCCCTCAGACCTCCTACGAGCAGTACTTC	CASSTPQTSYEQYF
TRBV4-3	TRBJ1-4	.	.	TGCGCCAGCAGCCAACGGGTCGGGACCGGGAATGAAAAACTGTTTTTT	CASSQRVGTGNEKLFF
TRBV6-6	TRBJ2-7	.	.	TGTGCCAGCAGGGCAGGGAGCTCCTACGAGCAGTACTTC	CASRAGSSYEQYF
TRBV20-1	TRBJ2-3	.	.	TGCAGTGCTAGAGATCCAGGCCACTCTAGCACAGATACGCAGTATTTT	CSARDPGHSSTDTQYF
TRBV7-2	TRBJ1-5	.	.	TGTGCCAGCAGCTTGGCCACCTATCAGCCCCAGCATTTT	CASSLATYQPQHF
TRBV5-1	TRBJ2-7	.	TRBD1	TGCGCCAGCAGCTTGGATAGGGGGCGAGCCCACGAGCAGTACTTC	CASSLDRGRAHEQYF
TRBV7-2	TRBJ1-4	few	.	TGTGCCAGCAAACAGGGCCCTAATGAAAAACTGTTTTTT	CASKQGPNEKLFF
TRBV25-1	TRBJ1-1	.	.	TGTGCCAGCAGTGAAGAGTACGGGCGCGAAGCTTTCTTT	CASSEEYGREAFF
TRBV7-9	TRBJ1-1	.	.	TGTGCCAGCACCACCTCCGGGGGTAGGTACACTGAAGCTTTCTTT	CASTTSGGRYTEAFF
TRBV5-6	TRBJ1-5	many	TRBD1	TGTGCCAGCAGCTTGTCAGGGGGCGATCAGCCCCAGCATTTT	CASSLSGGDQPQHF
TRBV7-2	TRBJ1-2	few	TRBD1	TGTGCCAGCAGCTCCGGGACAGTCTATGGCTACACCTTC	CASSSGTVYGYTF
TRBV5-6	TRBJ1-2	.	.	TGTGCCAGCAGCTTGGACAGGGCCCACCTCTACACCTTC	CASSLDRAHLYTF
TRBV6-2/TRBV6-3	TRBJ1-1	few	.	TGTGCCAGCAGAAACAGGGAGGACACTGAAGCTTTCTTT	CASRNREDTEAFF